The T cell receptor beta chain described here comes from a study of T cells in Graves' hyperthyroidism and ophthalmopathy. Newly diagnosed hyperthyroidism, duration under 2 months, in patients aged 18 to 65. TCR beta CDR3 sequences were amplified from RNA transcripts. A first-round RT-PCR of the TCR CDR3 used the HTBI primer set. TCRdb independently ran MiXCR on the multiplex PCR reads; one entry per CDR3 protein. Among hundreds of thousands of distinct CDR3 sequences, about 18% were seen once, and the ten largest hold 3.7%. V was clipped by 5 bases and J by 3 bases, with 11 bases between them. The CDR3 runs to 13 residues. Germline V CDR1 and CDR2: SQVTM, ANQGSEA.

This chain joins TRBV29-1 and TRBJ1-5; D may be TRBD1 (6 bases). This TCR was recovered from a woman under 30 with Graves' hyperthyroidism. Sample: blood. DNA of the CDR3: TGCAGCGTTAGCGGACAGCTCAATCAGCCCCAGCATTTT. It specifies CSVSGQLNQPQHF.